This entry describes one T cell receptor (beta chain). With 6 bases removed from V and 0 bases from J, the gap between germline ends came to 15 bases. CDR3 size: 16 residues. Germline loops: CDR1 MDHEN, CDR2 SYDVKM. The data stem from a study of blood T cell repertoires in COVID-19. About the research overall: COVID-19 samples from acute and convalescent phases originated in the United States, Italy and Spain. The analysed material was cDNA or gDNA that came from T cells, B-cell-depleted T cells, or PBMCs.

Original methodology: Amplification from reference gene primers served as the basis for estimated nucleated cell counts. Using immunoSEQ multiplex PCR, the repertoire was profiled, and TCRdb retains in-frame clones only, with some absent. V and J calls and clone size follow that table, whereas D and trimming were derived from the DNA. The table includes over 350,000 clones, 85% to 90% detected once. The rearrangement links TRBV28 to TRBJ1-3; possible D gene TRBD1, 6 bases. The sequence derives from a woman in her thirties with acute or convalescent COVID-19. The material sequenced was peripheral blood. The DNA for the CDR3 is TGTGCCAGCAGAACGGATAGGACAGCCTCTGGAAACACCATATATTTT. Translating gives CASRTDRTASGNTIYF.